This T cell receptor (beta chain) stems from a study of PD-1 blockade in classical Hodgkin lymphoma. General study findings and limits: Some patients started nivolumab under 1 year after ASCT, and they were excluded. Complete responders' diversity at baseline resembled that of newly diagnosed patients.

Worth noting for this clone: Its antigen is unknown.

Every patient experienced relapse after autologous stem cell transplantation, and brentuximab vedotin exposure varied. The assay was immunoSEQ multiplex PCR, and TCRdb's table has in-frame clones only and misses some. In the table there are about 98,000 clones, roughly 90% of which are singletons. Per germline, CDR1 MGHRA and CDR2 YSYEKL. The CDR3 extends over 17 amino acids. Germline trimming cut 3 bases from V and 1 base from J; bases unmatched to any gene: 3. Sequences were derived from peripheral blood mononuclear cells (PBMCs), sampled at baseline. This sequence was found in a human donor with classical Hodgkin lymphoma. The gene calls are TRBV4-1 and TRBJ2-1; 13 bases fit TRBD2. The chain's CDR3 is CASSHWTSGSSYNEQFF. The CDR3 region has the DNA TGCGCCAGCAGCCACTGGACTAGCGGGAGTTCCTACAATGAGCAGTTCTTC.